Listed here are 7 T cell receptor beta chains from one sample, sequenced in a study of blood T cells in healthy people across ages. PCR was performed a second time for about 7 to 11 cycles using a sample-barcoded 5' primer and a J-beta primer mix. TCRdb fed the 5' RACE reads into MiXCR, producing one record per CDR3 protein. The data show some 1.4 million distinct CDR3 sequences, roughly 40% seen once. The sample was blood. The receptor source for this set is a woman aged 18-29 years in good health.

The chain uses TRBV27 and TRBJ2-5, with 7 bases fitting TRBD2. V was clipped by 4 bases and J by 2 bases; unmatched bases: 7. The germline V gene has CDR1 MNHEY and CDR2 SMNVEV (reference sequence). CDR3 length equals 15 residues. The CDR3 reads CASSSMASGQETQYF. The CDR3 DNA sequence: TGTGCCAGCAGTTCCATGGCTAGCGGACAAGAGACCCAGTACTTC.

V and J are TRBV7-6 and TRBJ2-5; 11 bases align to TRBD1. The closer fit of TRBJ2-7 to the DNA end suggests the J call may be wrong. Germline CDR1 is SGHVS and CDR2 is FNYEAQ. The CDR3 consists of 13 residues. The CDR3 loop is CASSHGQGAEQYF. CDR3 DNA: TGTGCCAGCAGCCATGGACAGGGGGCCGAGCAGTACTTC.

The chain combines TRBV15 with TRBJ2-4; 9 bases map to TRBD1. This CDR3 has 15 residues. V was pared by 5 bases and J by 13 bases, with 15 bases of the junction left unmatched. Germline CDR1 and CDR2: LNHNV and YYDKDF (reference sequence). The CDR3, as DNA: TGTGCCACCAGCGACGGACAGGGGTCCTACAATGAGCAGTACTTC. It yields the protein CATSDGQGSYNEQYF. The full variable domain, in which reference TRBV15 and TRBJ2-4 provide the parts outside the CDR3, is DAMVIQNPRYQVTQFGKPVTLSCSQTLNHNVMYWYQQKSSQAPKLLFHYYDKDFNNEADTPDNFQSRRPNTSFCFLDIRSPGLGDTAMYLCATSDGQGSYNEQYFGAGTRLSVL.

The chain has TRBV6-5 and TRBJ2-7; D is perhaps TRBD1 (6 bases). The CDR3 spans 15 residues. Germline values: CDR1 MNHEY, CDR2 SVGAGI. The V gene lost 6 bases and the J gene lost 2 bases, with 17 bases spanning the gap. CDR3 residues: CASRTKTRGPYEQYF. For the CDR3, the DNA is TGTGCCAGCAGGACAAAGACCAGGGGTCCCTACGAGCAGTACTTC.

In this sample, this clonotype turned up a few times. The chain combines TRBV28 with TRBJ2-1, with 9 positions matching TRBD1. Germline lookup yields CDR1 MDHEN and CDR2 SYDVKM. The CDR3 runs to 14 residues. Trimming took 6 bases from V and 6 from J; bases not matched to a gene: 6. CDR3 loop: CASRGQGKLNEQFF. The CDR3 DNA sequence: TGTGCCAGCAGGGGACAGGGAAAACTCAATGAGCAGTTCTTC. The complete variable domain, with remaining parts taken from reference TRBV28 and TRBJ2-1, reads DVKVTQSSRYLVKRTGEKVFLECVQDMDHENMFWYRQDPGLGLRLIYFSYDVKMKEKGDIPEGYSVSREKKERFSLILESASTNQTSMYLCASRGQGKLNEQFFGPGTRLTVL.

The chain uses TRBV2 and TRBJ1-4; the D gene is possibly TRBD1 (6 bases). CDR3 length equals 15 residues. Trimming removed 6 bases from V and 10 bases from J, with 21 bases in between. From germline, CDR1 is SNHLY and CDR2 FYNNEI. CDR3 residues: CASRETGMGPGKLFF. In DNA, the CDR3 is TGTGCCAGCAGGGAAACAGGGATGGGGCCTGGAAAACTGTTTTTT. Supplemented by reference TRBV2 and TRBJ1-4, the full variable domain reads EPEVTQTPSHQVTQMGQEVILRCVPISNHLYFYWYRQILGQKVEFLVSFYNNEISEKSEIFDDQFSVERPDGSNFTLKIRSTKLEDSAMYFCASRETGMGPGKLFFGSGTQLSVL.

This clonotype was observed many times. This chain connects TRBV14 to TRBJ2-1; 7 bases align to TRBD1. CDR3 length: 16 residues. The V gene end was trimmed by 5 bases and the J gene end by 0 bases; junction bases not matched to a gene: 7. From germline, CDR1 is SGHDN and CDR2 FVKESK. CDR3 residues: CASSVGGSFSYNEQFF. The CDR3 DNA is TGTGCCAGCAGCGTAGGGGGCAGCTTCTCCTACAATGAGCAGTTCTTC.